The rows below give T cell receptor beta chains drawn from one sample of a study of beta chain features in type 1 diabetes. Using immunoSEQ multiplex PCR, the repertoire was profiled, and TCRdb retains in-frame clones only, with some absent. Of a few hundred thousand clones listed, roughly 22% are singletons. Specimen: naive CD4+ T cells from blood. Receptors originate from a woman aged 35 to 49 with type 1 diabetes. Both conserved end residues are part of each CDR3. Fields, in order: J gene, V gene, clone size, D gene, CDR3 DNA, CDR3 protein. A D gene is named only where the DNA matches it firmly. The size entry is marked missing in some rows and otherwise reads once, few, many or a size class.

TRBJ2-1 | TRBV7-9 | . | TRBD2 | TGTGCCAGCAGCTTCCCCGGACTAGCGGGGGAGCAGTTCTTC | CASSFPGLAGEQFF
TRBJ1-1 | TRBV30 | few | . | TGTGCCTGGGGAGGTGAATCGAACACTGAAGCTTTCTTT | CAWGGESNTEAFF
TRBJ2-5 | TRBV18 | few | . | TGTGCCAGCTCACTCGACAGCTCCCAAGAGACCCAGTACTTC | CASSLDSSQETQYF
TRBJ1-5 | TRBV4-3 | . | . | TGCGCCAGCAGCCAAGAGGGCGGGAGGGGGCAGCCCCAGCATTTT | CASSQEGGRGQPQHF
TRBJ2-1 | TRBV7-3 | . | TRBD2 | TGTGCCAGCAGCTCCGCTAGCGGGAGATTTGCTGAGCAGTTCTTC | CASSSASGRFAEQFF
TRBJ1-1 | TRBV7-9 | few | . | TGTGCCAGCAGTTCCGGGGTGAACACTGAAGCTTTCTTT | CASSSGVNTEAFF
TRBJ2-7 | TRBV6-6 | few | . | TGTGCCAGCAGTTTTACAGGGTACGAGCAGTACTTC | CASSFTGYEQYF
TRBJ1-2 | TRBV6-1 | . | . | TGTGCCAGCATGGAAAGGAGCGCCGATGGCTACACCTTC | CASMERSADGYTF
TRBJ1-2 | TRBV9 | few | TRBD1 | TGTGCCAGCAGCGCCCAGGGGGTTAACTATGGCTACACCTTC | CASSAQGVNYGYTF
TRBJ1-1 | TRBV7-9 | . | . | TGTGCCAGCAGCCACTCGGGAACACCTGGGGCTTTCTTT | CASSHSGTPGAFF
TRBJ2-3 | TRBV28 | few | TRBD2 | TGTGCCAGCAGTGGGGGCGGGAGGCTAAACACAGATACGCAGTATTTT | CASSGGGRLNTDTQYF
TRBJ2-1 | TRBV9 | . | . | TGTGCCAGCAGTACCCCTATCAATGAGCAGTTCTTC | CASSTPINEQFF
TRBJ2-1 | TRBV5-1 | . | TRBD2 | TGCGCCAGCAGCTTGGGACTAGCGGGAGACAATGAGCAGTTCTTC | CASSLGLAGDNEQFF
TRBJ2-7 | TRBV6-5 | few | TRBD1 | TGTGCCACCAGGAGGACAGGTGCCTACGAGCAGTACTTC | CATRRTGAYEQYF
TRBJ2-2 | TRBV30 | few | TRBD2 | TGTGCCTGGGCGGGACTAGCGGGACCCACCGGGGAGCTGTTTTTT | CAWAGLAGPTGELFF
TRBJ1-2 | TRBV9 | . | . | TGTGCCAGCAGCGTTGGGACAACTAACTATGGCTACACCTTC | CASSVGTTNYGYTF
TRBJ1-5 | TRBV6-5 | . | . | TGTGCCAGCAGTTACTCGAGGGTCTCCAATCAGCCCCAGCATTTT | CASSYSRVSNQPQHF
TRBJ1-1 | TRBV11-1 | . | . | TGTGCCAGCAGCTTAAGAAAAGATCCTCTTGGGGCAGCTTTCTTT | CASSLRKDPLGAAFF
TRBJ2-5 | TRBV11-1 | . | TRBD2 | TGTGCCAGCAGCTCGGGAGGTACTCAAGAGACCCAGTACTTC | CASSSGGTQETQYF
TRBJ1-6 | TRBV28 | . | . | TGTGCCAGCAGTTTATTACAGGGTTTGGATTCACCCCTCCACTTT | CASSLLQGLDSPLHF
TRBJ2-2 | TRBV11-2 | . | . | TGTGCCAGCAGCTTAGATCAGGACACCGGGGAGCTGTTTTTT | CASSLDQDTGELFF
TRBJ1-2 | TRBV18 | few | TRBD1 | TGTGCCAGCTCACCGCGGGACAGGGACGGCTACACCTTC | CASSPRDRDGYTF
TRBJ2-2 | TRBV28 | . | TRBD1 | TGTGCCAGTCTGGGACAGCCGAACACCGGGGAGCTGTTTTTT | CASLGQPNTGELFF
TRBJ2-7 | TRBV2 | . | . | TGTGCCAGCAGACCTACAGGGTTGGGGTACGAGCAGTACTTC | CASRPTGLGYEQYF
TRBJ1-2 | TRBV30 | once | TRBD1 | TGTGCCTGGAGTCCTACAGGGGGAGATGGCTACACCTTC | CAWSPTGGDGYTF
TRBJ2-7 | TRBV7-3 | few | TRBD1 | TGTGCCAGCACCATGGGACAGGGGAACGAGCAGTACTTC | CASTMGQGNEQYF
TRBJ2-7 | TRBV30 | . | . | TGTGCCTGCAAACCCTCGGGACTGATTACCTACGAGCAGTACTTC | CACKPSGLITYEQYF
TRBJ2-7 | TRBV20-1 | . | . | TGCAGTGCTAGAGTAAACGAGCAGTACTTC | CSARVNEQYF
TRBJ2-5 | TRBV4-1 | . | TRBD2 | TGCGCCAGCAGCCAACAAAGCGGGGGGGTGGAGACCCAGTACTTC | CASSQQSGGVETQYF
TRBJ2-7 | TRBV7-2 | . | . | TGTGCCAGCAGCTTAGAAGCGATCGACGAGCAGTACTTC | CASSLEAIDEQYF
TRBJ2-7 | TRBV7-9 | few | . | TGTGCCAGCAGCCCGAACACCCCCTACGAGCAGTACTTC | CASSPNTPYEQYF
TRBJ1-1 | TRBV9 | . | . | TGTGCCAGCAGCGTAGGATTCCCAGACACTGAAGCTTTCTTT | CASSVGFPDTEAFF
TRBJ2-5 | TRBV7-2 | . | TRBD2 | TGTGCCAGCAGCTCAACTAGCGAGGGAGAGACCCAGTACTTC | CASSSTSEGETQYF
TRBJ1-2 | TRBV29-1 | few | TRBD1 | TGCGGATTCCGGGACAGTGCCTTCTATGGCTACACCTTC | CGFRDSAFYGYTF
TRBJ1-2 | TRBV10-3 | . | . | TGTGCCATCAGTGAGAAGGGCGGGATCTTCTATGGCTACACCTTC | CAISEKGGIFYGYTF
TRBJ2-1 | TRBV5-6 | few | TRBD1 | TGTGCCAGCAGCTTGATAGGGACAGGGGCGGATGAGCAGTTCTTC | CASSLIGTGADEQFF
TRBJ2-4 | TRBV14 | . | . | TGTGCCAGCAGCCACACGGGAAACATTCAGTACTTC | CASSHTGNIQYF
TRBJ1-5 | TRBV5-6 | . | . | TGTGCCAGCAGCTTGGCCGGGATAGGCGGTCATCAGCCCCAGCATTTT | CASSLAGIGGHQPQHF
TRBJ2-7 | TRBV15 | . | . | TGTGCCACCAGCAGAGGAACAGACGTGCTGGAGCAGTACTTC | CATSRGTDVLEQYF
TRBJ2-3 | TRBV30 | . | TRBD2 | TGTGCCTGGACGGGGGGTGCGGATACGCAGTATTTT | CAWTGGADTQYF
TRBJ1-2 | TRBV25-1 | . | TRBD1 | TGTGCCAGCAGTTTAGGGAGGACAGGGGACTCCTATGGCTACACCTTC | CASSLGRTGDSYGYTF
TRBJ1-2 | TRBV9 | . | . | TGTGCCAGCAGCTCCAGCGGGGCAGCTCCATGGGATGGCTACACCTTC | CASSSSGAAPWDGYTF
TRBJ2-1 | TRBV2 | . | . | TGTGCCAGCAGCTGGATAGGGGGCAATGAGCAGTTCTTC | CASSWIGGNEQFF
TRBJ2-3 | TRBV30 | . | TRBD1 | TGTGCCCGTGGACAGGGAGTCACAGATACGCAGTATTTT | CARGQGVTDTQYF
TRBJ1-5 | TRBV19 | few | . | TGTGCCAGTAGTCCCGACCGGGGGACCCAGCATTTT | CASSPDRGTQHF
TRBJ2-7 | TRBV6-5 | . | . | TGTGCCAGCAGTTACAGGCCAGGGTTGGGCTACGAGCAGTACTTC | CASSYRPGLGYEQYF
TRBJ2-5 | TRBV27 | . | TRBD1 | TGTGCCAGCAGTTTGGGCAGGGGGTTTACCCAAGAGACCCAGTACTTC | CASSLGRGFTQETQYF
TRBJ2-1 | TRBV6-1 | few | . | TGTGCCAGCAGTGAAGTCCAGCGGGCCACCAATGAGCAGTTCTTC | CASSEVQRATNEQFF
TRBJ2-1 | TRBV27 | . | TRBD2 | TGTGCCAGCAGTCCGAACCCGGGACTAGCGCGCTACAATGAGCAGTTCTTC | CASSPNPGLARYNEQFF
TRBJ2-2 | TRBV29-1 | few | TRBD1 | TGCAGCGTTGAGGGAAACAGGGGATCGAACACCGGGGAGCTGTTTTTT | CSVEGNRGSNTGELFF
TRBJ1-2 | TRBV6-5 | . | TRBD1 | TGTGCCAGCAGTCCCCGGGACAGGGAGGTCTATGGCTACACCTTC | CASSPRDREVYGYTF